This T cell receptor beta chain was sequenced during a study of T cell responses to AZD1222 COVID-19 vaccine. The CDR3 runs 11 residues. Looked up from germline, CDR1 is SGHVS and CDR2 is FQNEAQ. Trimming left V 3 bases short and J 2 bases short, with 1 base between. Study outcomes and limitations: The reported proportion of spike-specific TCRs targeting unmutated variant regions was nearly half.

Points on this clone: Its target is not known.

The protocol was immunoSEQ multiplex PCR, while the TCRdb copy is restricted to in-frame clones and leaves out a portion. The table records roughly 120,000 clones, 88% of them present only once. The chain combines TRBV7-8 with TRBJ2-5; D is unclear. The sequence was collected from an adult in good health. Sequencing was performed on peripheral blood, taken on day 0 of AZD1222 vaccination. The CDR3 bases are TGTGCCAGCAGCTTTCAAGAGACCCAGTACTTC. Translating gives CASSFQETQYF.